This T cell receptor beta chain was observed in a study of cytomegalovirus exposure and HLA in healthy donors. Concerning this clone: Its target is not known.

The CDR3 length is 13 residues. Trimming removed 4 bases from V and 5 bases from J, with 10 bases in between. CDR1 is SGDLS, CDR2 YYNGEE, per germline. The PCR employed 60 Vbeta primers together with 13 Jbeta primers. Measured with immunoSEQ multiplex PCR; TCRdb has only the in-frame clones, and not every one. Among hundreds of thousands of clones listed, more than 55% were seen once. Findings and limits, study-wide: Presence/absence analyses treated sequencing depth as roughly uniform across donors. Most TCR sequences were uncommon, yet certain public TCRs appeared in many donors.

Sequenced input: PBMCs. The rearrangement uses TRBV9 and TRBJ1-5, with D perhaps TRBD1 (5 bases). The receptor comes from a female donor in good health and CMV-seronegative. For the CDR3, the DNA is TGTGCCAGCAGCCGGGGGAGGGATCAGCCCCAGCATTTT. This sequence encodes CASSRGRDQPQHF. Variable domain in full (rest from reference TRBV9 and TRBJ1-5): DSGVTQTPKHLITATGQRVTLRCSPRSGDLSVYWYQQSLDQGLQFLIQYYNGEERAKGNILERFSAQQFPDLHSELNLSSLELGDSALYFCASSRGRDQPQHFGDGTRLSIL.